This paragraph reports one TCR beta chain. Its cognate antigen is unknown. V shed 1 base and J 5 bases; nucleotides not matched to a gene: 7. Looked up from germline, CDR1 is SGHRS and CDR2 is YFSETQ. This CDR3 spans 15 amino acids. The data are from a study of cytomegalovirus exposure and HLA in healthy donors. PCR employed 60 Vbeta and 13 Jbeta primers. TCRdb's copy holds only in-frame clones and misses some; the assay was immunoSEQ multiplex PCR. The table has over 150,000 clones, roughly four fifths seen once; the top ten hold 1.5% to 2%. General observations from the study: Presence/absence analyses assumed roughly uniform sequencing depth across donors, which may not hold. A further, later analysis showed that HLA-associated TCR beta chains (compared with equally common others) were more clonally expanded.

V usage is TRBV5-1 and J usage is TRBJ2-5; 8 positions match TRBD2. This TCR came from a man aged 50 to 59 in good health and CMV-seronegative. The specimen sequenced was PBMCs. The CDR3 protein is CASSLRPGGPETQYF. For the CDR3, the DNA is TGCGCCAGCAGCTTGAGACCGGGAGGGCCGGAGACCCAGTACTTC.